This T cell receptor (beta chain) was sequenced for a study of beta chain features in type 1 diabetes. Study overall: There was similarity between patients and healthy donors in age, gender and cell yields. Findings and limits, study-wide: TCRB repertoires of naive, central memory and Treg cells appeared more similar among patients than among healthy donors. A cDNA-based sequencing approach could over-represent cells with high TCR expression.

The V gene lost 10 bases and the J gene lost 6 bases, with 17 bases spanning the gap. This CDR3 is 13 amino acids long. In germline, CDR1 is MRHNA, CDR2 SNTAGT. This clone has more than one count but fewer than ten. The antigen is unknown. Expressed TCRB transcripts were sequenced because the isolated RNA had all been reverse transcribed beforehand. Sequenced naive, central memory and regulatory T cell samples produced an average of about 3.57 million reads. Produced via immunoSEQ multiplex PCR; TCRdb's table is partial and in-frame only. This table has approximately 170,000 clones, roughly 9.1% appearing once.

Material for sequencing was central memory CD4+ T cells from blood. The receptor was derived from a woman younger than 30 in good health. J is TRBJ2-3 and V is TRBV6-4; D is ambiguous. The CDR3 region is CATSEHYGDTQYF. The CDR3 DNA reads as TGTGCCACTTCGGAGCACTACGGGGATACGCAGTATTTT.